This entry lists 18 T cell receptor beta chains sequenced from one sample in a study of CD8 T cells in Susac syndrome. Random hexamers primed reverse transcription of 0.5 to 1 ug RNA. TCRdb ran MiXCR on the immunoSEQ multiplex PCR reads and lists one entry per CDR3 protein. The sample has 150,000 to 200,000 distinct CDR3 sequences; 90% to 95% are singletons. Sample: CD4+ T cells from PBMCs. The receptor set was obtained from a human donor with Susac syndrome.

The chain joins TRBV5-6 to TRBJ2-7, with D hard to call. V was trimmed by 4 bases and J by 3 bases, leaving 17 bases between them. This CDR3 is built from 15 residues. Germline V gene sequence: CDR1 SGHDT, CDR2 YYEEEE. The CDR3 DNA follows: TGTGCCAGCAGCCTCACGACACGAACCATCTACGAGCAGTACTTC. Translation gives CASSLTTRTIYEQYF. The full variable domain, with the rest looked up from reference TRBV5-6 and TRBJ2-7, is DAGVTQSPTHLIKTRGQQVTLRCSPKSGHDTVSWYQQALGQGPQFIFQYYEEEERQRGNFPDRFSGHQFPNYSSELNVNALLLGDSALYLCASSLTTRTIYEQYFGPGTRLTVT.

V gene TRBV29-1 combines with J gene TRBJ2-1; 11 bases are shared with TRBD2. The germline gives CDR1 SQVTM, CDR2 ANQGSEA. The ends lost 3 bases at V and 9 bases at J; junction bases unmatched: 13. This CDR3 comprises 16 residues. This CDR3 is CSVEGLAGGKTGEQFF. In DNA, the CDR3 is TGCAGCGTTGAGGGGTTAGCGGGGGGGAAGACCGGTGAGCAGTTCTTC.

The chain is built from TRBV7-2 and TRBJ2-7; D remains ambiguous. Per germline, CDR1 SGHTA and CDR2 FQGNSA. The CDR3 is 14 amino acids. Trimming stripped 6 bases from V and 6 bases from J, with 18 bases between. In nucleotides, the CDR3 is TGTGCCAGCAGTGATCAAATTGGACGCGGCGAGCAGTACTTC. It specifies CASSDQIGRGEQYF. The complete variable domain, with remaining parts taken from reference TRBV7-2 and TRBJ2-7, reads GAGVSQSPSNKVTEKGKDVELRCDPISGHTALYWYRQSLGQGLEFLIYFQGNSAPDKSGLPSDRFSAERTGGSVSTLTIQRTQQEDSAVYLCASSDQIGRGEQYFGPGTRLTVT.

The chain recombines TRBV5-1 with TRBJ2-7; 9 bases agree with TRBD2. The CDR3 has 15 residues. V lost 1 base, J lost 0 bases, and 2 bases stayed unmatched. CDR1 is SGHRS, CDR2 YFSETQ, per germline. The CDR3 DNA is TGCGCCAGCAGCTTGAGGACTAGCGTCTCCTACGAGCAGTACTTC. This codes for CASSLRTSVSYEQYF.

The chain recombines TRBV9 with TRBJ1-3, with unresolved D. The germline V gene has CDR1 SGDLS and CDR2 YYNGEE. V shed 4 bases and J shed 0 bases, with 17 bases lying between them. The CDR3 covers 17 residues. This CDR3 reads CASSQKEGHSSGNTIYF. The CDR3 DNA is TGTGCCAGCAGCCAAAAGGAAGGGCACAGCTCTGGAAACACCATATATTTT.

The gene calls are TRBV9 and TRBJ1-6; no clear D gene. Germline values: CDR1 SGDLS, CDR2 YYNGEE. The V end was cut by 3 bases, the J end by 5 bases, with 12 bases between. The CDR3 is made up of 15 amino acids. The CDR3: CASSEDRAHNSPLHF. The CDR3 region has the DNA TGTGCCAGCAGCGAGGATAGGGCCCATAATTCACCCCTCCACTTT.

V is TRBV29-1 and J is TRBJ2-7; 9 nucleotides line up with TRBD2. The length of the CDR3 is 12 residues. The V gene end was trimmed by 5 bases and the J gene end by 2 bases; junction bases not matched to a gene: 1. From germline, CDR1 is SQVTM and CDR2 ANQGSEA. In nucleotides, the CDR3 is TGCAGCGTTCGCGGGGGGGCCTACGAGCAGTACTTC. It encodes CSVRGGAYEQYF.

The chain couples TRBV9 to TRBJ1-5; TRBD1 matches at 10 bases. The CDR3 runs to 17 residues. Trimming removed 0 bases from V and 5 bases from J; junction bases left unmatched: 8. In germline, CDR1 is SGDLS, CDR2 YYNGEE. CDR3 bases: TGTGCCAGCAGCGTAGGGCCCTTCGGGACAGGGGATCAGCCCCAGCATTTT. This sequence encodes CASSVGPFGTGDQPQHF.

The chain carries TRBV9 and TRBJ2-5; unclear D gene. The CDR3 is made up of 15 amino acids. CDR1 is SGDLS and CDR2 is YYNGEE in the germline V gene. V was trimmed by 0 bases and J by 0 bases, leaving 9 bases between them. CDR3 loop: CASSVGAVDQETQYF. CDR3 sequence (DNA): TGTGCCAGCAGCGTAGGGGCAGTAGACCAAGAGACCCAGTACTTC. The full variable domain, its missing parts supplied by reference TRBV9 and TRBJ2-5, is DSGVTQTPKHLITATGQRVTLRCSPRSGDLSVYWYQQSLDQGLQFLIQYYNGEERAKGNILERFSAQQFPDLHSELNLSSLELGDSALYFCASSVGAVDQETQYFGPGTRLLVL.

As DNA, the CDR3 is TGTGCCAGCAGCGAGCGTCCGGGACAGGCGATCGGAAAACTGTTTTTT. Protein: CASSERPGQAIGKLFF. The V gene is TRBV25-1, the J gene TRBJ1-4, with 8 bases matching TRBD1. The CDR3 runs to 16 residues. Losses at the gene ends were 6 bases for V and 10 bases for J; bases not matched to a gene: 16. Germline V gives CDR1 MGHDK, CDR2 SYGVNS. Combining the CDR3 with reference TRBV25-1 and TRBJ1-4 gives the whole variable domain EADIYQTPRYLVIGTGKKITLECSQTMGHDKMYWYQQDPGMELHLIHYSYGVNSTEKGDLSSESTVSRIRTEHFPLTLESARPSHTSQYLCASSERPGQAIGKLFFGSGTQLSVL.

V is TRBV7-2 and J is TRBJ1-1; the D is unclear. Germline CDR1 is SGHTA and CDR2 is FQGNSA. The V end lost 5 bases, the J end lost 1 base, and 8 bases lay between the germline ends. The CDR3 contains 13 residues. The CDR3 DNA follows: TGTGCCAGCAGCACTATAGGGAACACTGAAGCTTTCTTT. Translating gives CASSTIGNTEAFF.

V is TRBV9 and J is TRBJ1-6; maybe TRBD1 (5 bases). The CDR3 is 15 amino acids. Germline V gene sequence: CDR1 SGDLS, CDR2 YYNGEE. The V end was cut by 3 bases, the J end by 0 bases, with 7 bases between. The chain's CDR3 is CASSDDSSYNSPLHF. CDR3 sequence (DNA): TGTGCCAGCAGCGACGACAGCTCCTATAATTCACCCCTCCACTTT.

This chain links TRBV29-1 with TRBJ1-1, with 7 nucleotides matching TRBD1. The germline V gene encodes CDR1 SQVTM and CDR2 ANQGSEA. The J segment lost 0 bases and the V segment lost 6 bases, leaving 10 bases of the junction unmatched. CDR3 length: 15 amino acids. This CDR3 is CSVTGARALNTEAFF. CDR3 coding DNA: TGCAGCGTCACAGGGGCGCGGGCCTTGAACACTGAAGCTTTCTTT.

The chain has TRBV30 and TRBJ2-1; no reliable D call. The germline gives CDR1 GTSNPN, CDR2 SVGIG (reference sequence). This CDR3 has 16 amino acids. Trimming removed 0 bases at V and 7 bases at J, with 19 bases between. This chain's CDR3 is CAWSVGSLGFSNEQFF. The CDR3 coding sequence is TGTGCCTGGAGTGTCGGTAGTCTAGGTTTTTCGAATGAGCAGTTCTTC.

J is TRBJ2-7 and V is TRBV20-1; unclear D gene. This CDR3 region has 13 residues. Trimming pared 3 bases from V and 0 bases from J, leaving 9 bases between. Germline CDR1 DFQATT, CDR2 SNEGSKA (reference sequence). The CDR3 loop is CSASGHLSYEQYF. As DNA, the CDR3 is TGCAGTGCTAGTGGGCACCTCTCCTACGAGCAGTACTTC.

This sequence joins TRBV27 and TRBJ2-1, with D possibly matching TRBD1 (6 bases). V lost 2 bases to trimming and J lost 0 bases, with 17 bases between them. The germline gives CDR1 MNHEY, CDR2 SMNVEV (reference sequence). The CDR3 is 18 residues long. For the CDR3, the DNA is TGTGCCAGCAGTTTACGGACAGCTTTTACGAGCTCCTACAATGAGCAGTTCTTC. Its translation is CASSLRTAFTSSYNEQFF.

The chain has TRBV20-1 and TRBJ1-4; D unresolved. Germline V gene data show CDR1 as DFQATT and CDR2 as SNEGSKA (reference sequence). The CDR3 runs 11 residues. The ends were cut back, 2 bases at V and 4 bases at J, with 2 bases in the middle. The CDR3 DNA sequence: TGCAGTGCTAGACTTAATGAAAAACTGTTTTTT. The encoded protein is CSARLNEKLFF.

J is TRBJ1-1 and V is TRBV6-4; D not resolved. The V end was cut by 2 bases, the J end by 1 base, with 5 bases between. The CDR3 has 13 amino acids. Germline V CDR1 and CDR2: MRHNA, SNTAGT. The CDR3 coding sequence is TGTGCCAGCAGTGACCAAGGGAACACTGAAGCTTTCTTT. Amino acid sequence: CASSDQGNTEAFF.